The 17 T cell receptor beta chains below were found in one sample sequenced in a study of blood T cell repertoires in COVID-19. The protocol was immunoSEQ multiplex PCR, while the TCRdb copy is restricted to in-frame clones and leaves out a portion. The sample holds 15,000 to 20,000 clones; approximately 88% are singletons and the top ten take approximately 3.2%. Sequencing was done on a sample of peripheral blood. All receptors come from a human donor in a cohort sampled during active COVID-19.

The chain uses TRBV19 and TRBJ1-1, with a possible D match to TRBD1 (6 bases). Trimming pared 3 bases from V and 0 bases from J, leaving 11 bases between. This CDR3 has 15 amino acids. CDR1 and CDR2 from the germline V gene are LNHDA and SQIVND (reference sequence). The CDR3 sequence is CASSIGNRVNTEAFF. The CDR3 DNA reads TGTGCCAGTAGTATCGGGAACAGGGTGAACACTGAAGCTTTCTTT.

The chain uses TRBV14 and TRBJ2-1, with TRBD1 matching over 10 bases. Trimming cost V 4 bases and J 6 bases; bases outside gene matches: 0. The CDR3 runs 13 residues. Germline values: CDR1 SGHDN, CDR2 FVKESK. CDR3 loop: CASSRDRGNEQFF. For the CDR3, the DNA is TGTGCCAGCAGCCGGGACAGGGGCAATGAGCAGTTCTTC. The full variable domain, rest sourced from reference TRBV14 and TRBJ2-1, is EAGVTQFPSHSVIEKGQTVTLRCDPISGHDNLYWYRRVMGKEIKFLLHFVKESKQDESGMPNNRFLAERTGGTYSTLKVQPAELEDSGVYFCASSRDRGNEQFFGPGTRLTVL.

The J gene is TRBJ2-3, the V gene TRBV6-5, with 7 positions matching TRBD1. There are 14 residues in the CDR3. The V segment lost 2 bases and the J segment 3 bases; nucleotides outside the gene matches: 2. In germline, CDR1 is MNHEY, CDR2 SVGAGI. The CDR3 is CASSYDRATDTQYF. Here the CDR3 DNA reads TGTGCCAGCAGTTACGACAGGGCAACAGATACGCAGTATTTT.

J is TRBJ1-6 and V is TRBV7-8; D possibly corresponds to TRBD1 (6 bases). This CDR3 contains 20 residues. Germline-derived CDR1 and CDR2 are SGHVS and FQNEAQ. The ends were cut back, 2 bases at V and 1 base at J, with 21 bases in the middle. CDR3 in amino acids: CASSLKAFGQGQSYNSPLHF. CDR3 sequence (DNA): TGTGCCAGCAGCTTAAAAGCCTTCGGGCAGGGACAATCCTATAATTCACCCCTCCACTTT.

The J gene is TRBJ2-2, the V gene TRBV28, with 8 nucleotides matching TRBD2. CDR3 length equals 16 residues. V dropped 3 bases and J dropped 7; count of bases not matched to a gene: 10. In germline, CDR1 is MDHEN, CDR2 SYDVKM. The CDR3 sequence: CASSFFAGGVNGELFF. CDR3 nucleotides: TGTGCCAGCAGTTTTTTCGCGGGGGGTGTGAACGGGGAGCTGTTTTTT.

The rearrangement links TRBV5-4 to TRBJ2-2, with 7 bases matching TRBD2. The germline gives CDR1 SGHNT, CDR2 YYREEE (reference sequence). The CDR3 runs 15 residues. V shed 0 bases and J 4 bases; nucleotides not matched to a gene: 3. DNA for the CDR3: TGTGCCAGCAGCTTGGTTGGCGGGAGCACCGGGGAGCTGTTTTTT. It is translated as CASSLVGGSTGELFF.

The chain combines TRBV6-1 with TRBJ2-2, with D tentatively TRBD2 (5 bases). The V gene's germline CDR1 is MNHNS and CDR2 SASEGT. The CDR3 is made up of 17 amino acids. V gave up 3 bases and J gave up 3 bases, with 17 bases separating them. For the CDR3, the DNA is TGTGCCAGCAGTGACCCGTCAAGCGGCAGGCACACCGGGGAGCTGTTTTTT. It encodes CASSDPSSGRHTGELFF.

The rearrangement links TRBV28 to TRBJ2-7; 9 nucleotides line up with TRBD1. Trimming cost V 6 bases and J 4 bases; bases outside gene matches: 10. CDR3 length equals 15 residues. Germline V lookup: CDR1 MDHEN, CDR2 SYDVKM. CDR3 DNA: TGTGCCAGCAGCCTCTCCGGGACAGGGTTATACGAGCAGTACTTC. Its protein product is CASSLSGTGLYEQYF. The full variable domain, completed using reference TRBV28 and TRBJ2-7, is DVKVTQSSRYLVKRTGEKVFLECVQDMDHENMFWYRQDPGLGLRLIYFSYDVKMKEKGDIPEGYSVSREKKERFSLILESASTNQTSMYLCASSLSGTGLYEQYFGPGTRLTVT.

The chain links TRBV14 to TRBJ2-5; 13 nucleotides line up with TRBD2. Germline V gives CDR1 SGHDN, CDR2 FVKESK. Trimming at V came to 4 bases and at J to 0 bases, leaving 5 bases not matched to a gene. The CDR3 loop spans 17 amino acids. DNA for the CDR3: TGTGCCAGCAGCCCCCGACTAGCGGGAGGATACCAAGAGACCCAGTACTTC. It encodes CASSPRLAGGYQETQYF.

This clone was seen a few times. This rearrangement joins TRBV10-1 to TRBJ2-2, with D perhaps TRBD2 (7 bases). CDR1 WNHNN and CDR2 SYGVQD come from the germline V gene (reference sequence). Trimming stripped 4 bases from V and 7 bases from J, with 19 bases between. The CDR3 runs 16 residues. Written as DNA, the CDR3 is TGCGCCAGCAGTGGCCGGCGGGGGCCTTCGGGCGGGGAGCTGTTTTTT. This gives the protein CASSGRRGPSGGELFF.

This chain links TRBV6-2 or TRBV6-3 with TRBJ2-1; possibly TRBD1 for D (6 bases). The germline V and J ends were trimmed by 4 bases and 4 bases, with 17 bases remaining between them. CDR1 is MNHEY and CDR2 is SVGEGT in the germline V gene. The CDR3 loop spans 16 amino acids. In DNA, the CDR3 is TGTGCCAGCAGTTCTCCCACAGGGAGTTTATACAATGAGCAGTTCTTC. Encoded protein: CASSSPTGSLYNEQFF.

The V gene is TRBV6-5, the J gene TRBJ1-6; D perhaps matches TRBD1 (5 bases). The V end lost 4 bases, the J end lost 6 bases, and 10 bases lay between the germline ends. The CDR3 length is 14 residues. Germline V CDR1 and CDR2: MNHEY, SVGAGI. The CDR3 DNA follows: TGTGCCAGCAGTTCATCGGGGGTTAATTCACCCCTCCACTTT. Translating it yields CASSSSGVNSPLHF.

The V and J genes are TRBV27 and TRBJ2-1; D perhaps matches TRBD1 (5 bases). The CDR3 is 15 residues long. V lost 5 bases and J 6 bases, leaving 17 bases between the germline ends. The germline gives CDR1 MNHEY, CDR2 SMNVEV (reference sequence). The CDR3 nucleotides are TGTGCCAGCAGTGTTCTGCAGCTAGGGGCCAATGAGCAGTTCTTC. Translated, it gives CASSVLQLGANEQFF.

This clone appeared once. CDR3 DNA sequence: TGCGCCAGCAGCCAAGGGGTGGCAGGGGGCGTTTTAGAGACCCAGTACTTC. Its translation: CASSQGVAGGVLETQYF. V usage is TRBV4-1 and J usage is TRBJ2-5, with 8 bases fitting TRBD1. Unmatched junction bases numbered 11, after V lost 1 base and J lost 4 bases. This CDR3 comprises 17 residues. The V gene's germline CDR1 is MGHRA and CDR2 YSYEKL.

This chain links TRBV4-1 with TRBJ2-5; 10 nucleotides line up with TRBD1. The CDR3 runs to 18 residues. In germline, CDR1 is MGHRA, CDR2 YSYEKL. The ends lost 0 bases at V and 2 bases at J; junction bases unmatched: 9. CDR3 residues: CASSQDQSGTGAQETQYF. The CDR3 region has the DNA TGCGCCAGCAGCCAAGATCAGTCCGGGACAGGGGCACAAGAGACCCAGTACTTC.

The J gene is TRBJ2-2, the V gene TRBV5-1; tentatively, D is TRBD1 (6 bases). Trimming took off 1 base at V and 6 bases at J, with 19 bases between the two ends. Germline V CDR1 and CDR2: SGHRS, YFSETQ. The CDR3 is 17 residues long. The CDR3 region has the DNA TGCGCCAGCAGCTTGCGTCCTGTCGGACAGTGGTCCGGGGAGCTGTTTTTT. It specifies CASSLRPVGQWSGELFF.

The chain uses TRBV6-6 and TRBJ1-1; 7 bases are a match to TRBD1. Per germline, CDR1 MNHNY and CDR2 SVGAGI (reference sequence). The CDR3 contains 13 residues. The V and J ends lost 6 bases and 11 bases, in that order; junction bases with no gene match: 12. The CDR3 nucleotides are TGTGCCAGCAGGAGAGACAGGGCTAGGGAGGCTTTCTTT. Its protein product is CASRRDRAREAFF.